The 5 T cell receptor beta chains below all came from one sample that was sequenced in a study of blood T cell repertoires in COVID-19. The repertoire was sequenced with immunoSEQ multiplex PCR; TCRdb's copy has only in-frame clones and lacks some. The table includes roughly 200,000 clones, roughly 76% detected once. The specimen was peripheral blood. The receptors originated from a woman aged 45-59 years with active or convalescent COVID-19.

The genes are TRBV9 and TRBJ1-1; no clear D gene. The germline gives CDR1 SGDLS, CDR2 YYNGEE. This CDR3 contains 15 residues. The V end was cut by 0 bases, the J end by 2 bases, with 11 bases between. The CDR3, as DNA: TGTGCCAGCAGCGTAGTCCGGGAAATAAACACTGAAGCTTTCTTT. This encodes CASSVVREINTEAFF.

The V call is TRBV10-3, the J call TRBJ1-2, with 9 bases matching TRBD1. J gave up 8 bases and V 3 bases, and 7 bases lay outside the gene matches. Germline CDR1 ENHRY, CDR2 SYGVKD. This CDR3 is 14 amino acids long. The chain's CDR3 is CAISEAQGAGGYTF. The CDR3 bases are TGTGCCATCAGTGAAGCACAGGGGGCGGGGGGCTACACCTTC.

As to this clone: This same CDR3 is encoded by further DNA sequences in the sample. V is TRBV6-2 or TRBV6-3 and J is TRBJ1-5; TRBD1 is a possible D gene (5 bases). The V gene lost 4 bases and the J gene lost 2 bases, with 12 bases spanning the gap. This CDR3 spans 15 amino acids. CDR1 is MNHEY, CDR2 SVGEGT, per germline. The CDR3 region is CASSSRGSGNQPQHF. In DNA form, the CDR3 reads TGTGCCAGCAGTTCCCGGGGGAGTGGCAATCAGCCCCAGCATTTT.

The rearrangement links TRBV5-1 to TRBJ1-1, with 7 bases aligning to TRBD1. CDR1 and CDR2 from the germline V gene are SGHRS and YFSETQ. V was clipped by 0 bases and J by 6 bases; unmatched bases: 2. The CDR3 is made up of 13 amino acids. The CDR3 sequence is CASSLGQGPEAFF. In DNA form, the CDR3 reads TGCGCCAGCAGCTTGGGACAGGGCCCTGAAGCTTTCTTT.

The chain has TRBV4-3 and TRBJ1-1; D unresolved. Trimming pared 5 bases from V and 3 bases from J, leaving 31 bases between. This CDR3 has 20 residues. In germline, CDR1 is LGHNA, CDR2 YSLEER. CDR3 region: CASSSQAAVRNGIPYTEAFF. DNA for the CDR3: TGCGCCAGCAGCAGCCAAGCGGCTGTGCGGAATGGGATCCCATACACTGAAGCTTTCTTT.